The next 28 T cell receptor beta chains were all read from a single sample in a study of Ad26.COV2.S vaccination and SARS-CoV-2 variants. Some clones are missing from TCRdb's copy, which holds only in-frame ones; the method was immunoSEQ multiplex PCR. The data contain about 280,000 clones, around 87% of them seen just once; the ten biggest clones take up roughly 3.5%. The treatment here: some 20 received Ad26.COV2.S at low or high dose, single or two shots; 5 received placebo; per-sample allocation not given. Samples came from day 63 after the first vaccine or placebo injection. Here the sequenced sample was peripheral blood, taken in a trial of Ad26.COV2.S vaccine versus placebo. These receptors were collected from a person between 18 and 60 years old who received the Ad26.COV2.S COVID-19 vaccine or a placebo.

The chain uses TRBV7-9 and TRBJ2-3; D remains unclear. Trimming cost V 3 bases and J 0 bases, with 10 bases left between them. The CDR3 covers 15 residues. Germline lookup yields CDR1 SEHNR and CDR2 FQNEAQ (reference sequence). The CDR3 coding sequence is TGTGCCAGCAGCTTCGGCGGAGCGAGCACAGATACGCAGTATTTT. This gives the protein CASSFGGASTDTQYF.

V and J are TRBV11-2 and TRBJ1-2, with a possible D match to TRBD1 (5 bases). The germline gives CDR1 SGHAT, CDR2 FQNNGV. The CDR3 sequence is 15 residues long. With 5 bases removed from V and 2 bases from J, the gap between germline ends came to 15 bases. CDR3 nucleotide sequence: TGTGCCAGCAGCGACGCCTGGCGGGGGAACTATGGCTACACCTTC. Its translation is CASSDAWRGNYGYTF.

The chain carries TRBV4-1 and TRBJ1-2; no definite D call. This CDR3 is 15 amino acids long. Between the trimmed V and J ends, which lost 1 base and 2 bases, there was a span of 11 bases. Per germline, CDR1 MGHRA and CDR2 YSYEKL. The CDR3 is CASSQAQAGNYGYTF. The CDR3 bases are TGCGCCAGCAGCCAAGCTCAAGCGGGAAACTATGGCTACACCTTC.

This sequence joins TRBV9 and TRBJ2-3; no clear D gene. CDR3 length equals 17 residues. Germline V gives CDR1 SGDLS, CDR2 YYNGEE. V was clipped by 0 bases and J by 2 bases, with 16 bases between them. CDR3 bases: TGTGCCAGCAGCGTAGCTTGGGCGCGAAAAGACACAGATACGCAGTATTTT. This translates into CASSVAWARKDTDTQYF.

V is TRBV3-1 (or the pseudogene TRBV3-2) and J is TRBJ2-2; D not resolved. The germline gives CDR1 LGHDT, CDR2 YNNKEL (reference sequence). Trimming stripped 2 bases from V and 6 bases from J, with 13 bases between. The CDR3 totals 15 residues. CDR3 residues: CASSQPRRGSGELFF. The CDR3 DNA is TGTGCCAGCAGCCAACCCAGACGTGGGTCCGGGGAGCTGTTTTTT.

The gene calls are TRBV7-6 and TRBJ2-5, with D perhaps matching TRBD1 (6 bases). Trimming cost V 3 bases and J 10 bases, with 21 bases left between them. The germline V gene encodes CDR1 SGHVS and CDR2 FNYEAQ. This CDR3 spans 15 amino acids. In nucleotides, the CDR3 is TGTGCCAGCAGCTTCAGTAGGGACAATCCCGGGGACCAGTACTTC. Translation gives CASSFSRDNPGDQYF.

V usage is TRBV6-5 and J usage is TRBJ2-1, with TRBD2 as a possible D gene (5 bases). CDR1 and CDR2 from the germline V gene are MNHEY and SVGAGI. This CDR3 is 14 amino acids long. V lost 10 bases and J lost 3, with 16 bases in between. The DNA for the CDR3 is TGTGCCACCGCCAAAAGCGGTATCTACAATGAGCAGTTCTTC. Its translation: CATAKSGIYNEQFF.

Regarding this clone: Other DNA sequences in the sample encode the same CDR3. CDR3 sequence: CASSPGQYGYTF. The CDR3 region has the DNA TGTGCCAGCTCACCAGGACAGTATGGCTACACCTTC. The rearrangement joins TRBV18 to TRBJ1-2, with a weak D call TRBD1 (6 bases). Trimming removed 2 bases from V and 5 bases from J, with 6 bases in between. Germline CDR1 reads KGHSH; CDR2 reads LQKENI. This CDR3 region has 12 residues. The full variable domain, rest sourced from reference TRBV18 and TRBJ1-2, is NAGVMQNPRHLVRRRGQEARLRCSPMKGHSHVYWYRQLPEEGLKFMVYLQKENIIDESGMPKERFSAEFPKEGPSILRIQQVVRGDSAAYFCASSPGQYGYTFGSGTRLTVV.

The V and J genes are TRBV5-8 and TRBJ1-2; D gene ambiguous. The V gene lost 2 bases and the J gene lost 0 bases, with 8 bases spanning the gap. The CDR3 length is 14 residues. Germline V gene data show CDR1 as SGHTS and CDR2 as YDEGEE. The CDR3 sequence is CASSFGVSNYGYTF. Here the CDR3 DNA reads TGTGCCAGCAGCTTCGGCGTCTCTAACTATGGCTACACCTTC.

In DNA form, the CDR3 reads TGTGCCAGCAGTTACCCCCAGGCACTCCAAGAGACCCAGTACTTC. Its translation: CASSYPQALQETQYF. The genes are TRBV6-2 or TRBV6-3 and TRBJ2-5; D not resolved. Trimming stripped 2 bases from V and 1 base from J, with 11 bases between. Germline CDR1 is MNHEY and CDR2 is SVGEGT. There are 15 residues in the CDR3.

The chain uses TRBV7-9 and TRBJ1-3; D gene ambiguous. The CDR3 is 16 residues long. Germline V gene lookup returns CDR1 SEHNR and CDR2 FQNEAQ (reference sequence). The germline V and J ends were trimmed by 2 bases and 0 bases, with 11 bases remaining between them. The chain's CDR3 is CASSLMRYSSGNTIYF. CDR3 bases: TGTGCCAGCAGCTTAATGCGGTACAGCTCTGGAAACACCATATATTTT.

The rearrangement links TRBV6-6 to TRBJ2-1, with 7 positions matching TRBD2. The CDR3 totals 13 residues. J was trimmed by 10 bases and V by 7 bases; bases with no gene match: 10. Germline CDR1 is MNHNY and CDR2 is SVGAGI (reference sequence). CDR3 coding DNA: TGTGCCAGCAACCACGGACTAGGCGGGGAGCAGTTCTTC. Its translation is CASNHGLGGEQFF.

The chain has TRBV7-3 and TRBJ2-1, with a possible D match to TRBD2 (5 bases). Trimming took 0 bases from V and 8 from J, leaving 8 bases between them. From germline, CDR1 is SGHTA and CDR2 FQGTGA. The CDR3 runs 13 residues. CDR3 region: CASSLTGDDEQFF. In nucleotides, the CDR3 is TGTGCCAGCAGCTTAACCGGGGATGATGAGCAGTTCTTC.

The chain carries TRBV5-4 and TRBJ1-2; 8 bases fit TRBD1. The CDR3 consists of 15 residues. The trim removed 3 bases at V and 2 bases at J, leaving 6 bases unmatched. CDR1 and CDR2 from the germline V gene are SGHNT and YYREEE (reference sequence). Written as DNA, the CDR3 is TGTGCCAGCAGCTCCGAGGACAGGGCGAACTATGGCTACACCTTC. Its protein is CASSSEDRANYGYTF.

The chain employs TRBV30 and TRBJ1-1, with a weak D call TRBD1 (6 bases). This CDR3 spans 13 amino acids. Germline V gives CDR1 GTSNPN, CDR2 SVGIG (reference sequence). With 7 bases removed from V and 4 bases from J, the gap between germline ends came to 16 bases. CDR3 protein: CASTLQGSTEAFF. DNA for the CDR3: TGTGCCTCGACTTTACAGGGCTCCACTGAAGCTTTCTTT.

The chain joins TRBV21-1 to TRBJ2-1; no DNA check was done on the table's D call, TRBD2. TRBV21-1 is termed a pseudogene. CDR3 length equals 15 residues. The DNA for the CDR3 is TGTGCCAGCAGCAGGGTAGCGAATTCCTACAATGAGCAGTTCTTC. This gives the protein CASSRVANSYNEQFF.

The rearrangement links TRBV5-1 to TRBJ1-3; TRBD1 aligns across 11 bases. The length of the CDR3 is 15 residues. V lost 4 bases, J lost 4 bases, and 4 bases stayed unmatched. Germline lookup yields CDR1 SGHRS and CDR2 YFSETQ. CDR3: CASSMDRGRGNTIYF. The DNA of the CDR3 is TGCGCCAGCAGCATGGACAGGGGGCGCGGAAACACCATATATTTT.

The chain recombines TRBV5-8 with TRBJ1-5; D is possibly TRBD1 (5 bases). This CDR3 comprises 14 residues. CDR1 and CDR2 from the germline V gene are SGHTS and YDEGEE. V shed 4 bases and J shed 6 bases, with 14 bases lying between them. The CDR3 DNA reads as TGTGCCAGCAGCCCCAGGGATAGGGCTCAGCCCCAGCATTTT. It encodes CASSPRDRAQPQHF.

This sequence joins TRBV5-1 and TRBJ1-5; the D gene is possibly TRBD1 (6 bases). V lost 3 bases to trimming and J lost 11 bases, with 21 bases between them. This CDR3 is 15 amino acids long. Germline values: CDR1 SGHRS, CDR2 YFSETQ. CDR3 nucleotide sequence: TGCGCCAGCAGCTGGGGGACGGATGGGGGCATGGCCCAGCATTTT. It translates to CASSWGTDGGMAQHF.

The chain uses TRBV5-5 and TRBJ2-7, with D possibly matching TRBD1 (6 bases). CDR1 and CDR2 from the germline V gene are SGHKS and YYEKEE (reference sequence). This CDR3 spans 12 amino acids. V lost 3 bases and J lost 4, with 8 bases in between. The CDR3 here is CASSYGQYEQYF. The CDR3 nucleotides read TGTGCCAGCAGCTACGGACAGTACGAGCAGTACTTC.

V usage is TRBV10-3 and J usage is TRBJ2-7; 7 bases are shared with TRBD1. The germline V gene has CDR1 ENHRY and CDR2 SYGVKD. The junction had 10 bases not matched to a gene; V was cut back by 8 bases and J by 0 bases. This CDR3 region has 15 residues. The CDR3 loop is CAIRIGQDSSYEQYF. Here the CDR3 DNA reads TGTGCCATCCGAATAGGACAGGATAGCTCCTACGAGCAGTACTTC.

This chain connects TRBV14 to TRBJ2-2; tentative D call: TRBD2 (5 bases). CDR1 is SGHDN and CDR2 is FVKESK in the germline V gene. The CDR3 sequence is 17 residues long. The V gene lost 0 bases and the J gene lost 5 bases, with 16 bases spanning the gap. The CDR3 loop reads CASSQELGLDGTGELFF. The CDR3 coding sequence is TGTGCCAGCAGCCAAGAGTTAGGACTGGATGGGACCGGGGAGCTGTTTTTT. The whole variable domain, remainder taken from reference TRBV14 and TRBJ2-2, is EAGVTQFPSHSVIEKGQTVTLRCDPISGHDNLYWYRRVMGKEIKFLLHFVKESKQDESGMPNNRFLAERTGGTYSTLKVQPAELEDSGVYFCASSQELGLDGTGELFFGEGSRLTVL.

The chain uses TRBV5-1 and TRBJ2-3; D call uncertain. This CDR3 is built from 14 residues. Germline V gives CDR1 SGHRS, CDR2 YFSETQ. The V and J ends lost 2 bases and 0 bases respectively, with 7 bases between them. CDR3 DNA sequence: TGCGCCAGCAGCTTCTCAGACAGCACAGATACGCAGTATTTT. Residues: CASSFSDSTDTQYF.

This chain joins TRBV6-5 and TRBJ1-1; 8 nucleotides agree with TRBD1. This CDR3 spans 15 amino acids. Germline V gives CDR1 MNHEY, CDR2 SVGAGI. The J segment lost 6 bases and the V segment lost 0 bases, leaving 6 bases of the junction unmatched. The CDR3 spells CASSYSGRGLSEAFF. DNA of the CDR3: TGTGCCAGCAGTTACTCCGGCAGGGGGCTTTCTGAAGCTTTCTTT.

This chain uses TRBV6-5 with TRBJ2-7, with TRBD2 as a possible D gene (6 bases). This CDR3 is 15 amino acids long. V was shortened by 8 bases and J by 0 bases, with 17 bases between the two germline ends. Germline V gene sequence: CDR1 MNHEY, CDR2 SVGAGI. The CDR3 nucleotides are TGTGCCAGCCGCTCGGGGGTCCCTAGCTCCTACGAGCAGTACTTC. It yields the protein CASRSGVPSSYEQYF.

The chain joins TRBV7-6 to TRBJ2-1; weak D call: TRBD1 (5 bases). Germline CDR1 reads SGHVS; CDR2 reads FNYEAQ. Trimming took 3 bases from V and 0 from J, leaving 15 bases between them. This CDR3 region has 17 residues. CDR3 in amino acids: CASSFRAGISSYNEQFF. CDR3 DNA: TGTGCCAGCAGCTTCCGTGCAGGGATTAGCTCCTACAATGAGCAGTTCTTC.

The genes are TRBV7-9 and TRBJ2-5; D may be TRBD1 or TRBD2 (6 bases each). CDR1 and CDR2 from the germline V gene are SEHNR and FQNEAQ (reference sequence). Trimming cost V 5 bases and J 3 bases, with 28 bases left between them. The CDR3 spans 19 residues. The CDR3 sequence: CASSTRGAGEIVGEETQYF. The CDR3 coding sequence is TGTGCCAGCAGCACAAGGGGGGCCGGAGAGATTGTGGGCGAAGAGACCCAGTACTTC. The full variable domain, its missing parts supplied by reference TRBV7-9 and TRBJ2-5, is DTGVSQNPRHKITKRGQNVTFRCDPISEHNRLYWYRQTLGQGPEFLTYFQNEAQLEKSRLLSDRFSAERPKGSFSTLEIQRTEQGDSAMYLCASSTRGAGEIVGEETQYFGPGTRLLVL.

The chain carries TRBV7-9 and TRBJ2-7; TRBD1 matches at 12 bases. Germline V CDR1 and CDR2: SEHNR, FQNEAQ (reference sequence). The CDR3 contains 18 residues. J was trimmed by 0 bases and V by 4 bases; bases with no gene match: 10. Here the CDR3 DNA reads TGTGCCAGCAGCTCCCCCGGGACAGGGGGCCCTCGCTCCTACGAGCAGTACTTC. It is translated as CASSSPGTGGPRSYEQYF.